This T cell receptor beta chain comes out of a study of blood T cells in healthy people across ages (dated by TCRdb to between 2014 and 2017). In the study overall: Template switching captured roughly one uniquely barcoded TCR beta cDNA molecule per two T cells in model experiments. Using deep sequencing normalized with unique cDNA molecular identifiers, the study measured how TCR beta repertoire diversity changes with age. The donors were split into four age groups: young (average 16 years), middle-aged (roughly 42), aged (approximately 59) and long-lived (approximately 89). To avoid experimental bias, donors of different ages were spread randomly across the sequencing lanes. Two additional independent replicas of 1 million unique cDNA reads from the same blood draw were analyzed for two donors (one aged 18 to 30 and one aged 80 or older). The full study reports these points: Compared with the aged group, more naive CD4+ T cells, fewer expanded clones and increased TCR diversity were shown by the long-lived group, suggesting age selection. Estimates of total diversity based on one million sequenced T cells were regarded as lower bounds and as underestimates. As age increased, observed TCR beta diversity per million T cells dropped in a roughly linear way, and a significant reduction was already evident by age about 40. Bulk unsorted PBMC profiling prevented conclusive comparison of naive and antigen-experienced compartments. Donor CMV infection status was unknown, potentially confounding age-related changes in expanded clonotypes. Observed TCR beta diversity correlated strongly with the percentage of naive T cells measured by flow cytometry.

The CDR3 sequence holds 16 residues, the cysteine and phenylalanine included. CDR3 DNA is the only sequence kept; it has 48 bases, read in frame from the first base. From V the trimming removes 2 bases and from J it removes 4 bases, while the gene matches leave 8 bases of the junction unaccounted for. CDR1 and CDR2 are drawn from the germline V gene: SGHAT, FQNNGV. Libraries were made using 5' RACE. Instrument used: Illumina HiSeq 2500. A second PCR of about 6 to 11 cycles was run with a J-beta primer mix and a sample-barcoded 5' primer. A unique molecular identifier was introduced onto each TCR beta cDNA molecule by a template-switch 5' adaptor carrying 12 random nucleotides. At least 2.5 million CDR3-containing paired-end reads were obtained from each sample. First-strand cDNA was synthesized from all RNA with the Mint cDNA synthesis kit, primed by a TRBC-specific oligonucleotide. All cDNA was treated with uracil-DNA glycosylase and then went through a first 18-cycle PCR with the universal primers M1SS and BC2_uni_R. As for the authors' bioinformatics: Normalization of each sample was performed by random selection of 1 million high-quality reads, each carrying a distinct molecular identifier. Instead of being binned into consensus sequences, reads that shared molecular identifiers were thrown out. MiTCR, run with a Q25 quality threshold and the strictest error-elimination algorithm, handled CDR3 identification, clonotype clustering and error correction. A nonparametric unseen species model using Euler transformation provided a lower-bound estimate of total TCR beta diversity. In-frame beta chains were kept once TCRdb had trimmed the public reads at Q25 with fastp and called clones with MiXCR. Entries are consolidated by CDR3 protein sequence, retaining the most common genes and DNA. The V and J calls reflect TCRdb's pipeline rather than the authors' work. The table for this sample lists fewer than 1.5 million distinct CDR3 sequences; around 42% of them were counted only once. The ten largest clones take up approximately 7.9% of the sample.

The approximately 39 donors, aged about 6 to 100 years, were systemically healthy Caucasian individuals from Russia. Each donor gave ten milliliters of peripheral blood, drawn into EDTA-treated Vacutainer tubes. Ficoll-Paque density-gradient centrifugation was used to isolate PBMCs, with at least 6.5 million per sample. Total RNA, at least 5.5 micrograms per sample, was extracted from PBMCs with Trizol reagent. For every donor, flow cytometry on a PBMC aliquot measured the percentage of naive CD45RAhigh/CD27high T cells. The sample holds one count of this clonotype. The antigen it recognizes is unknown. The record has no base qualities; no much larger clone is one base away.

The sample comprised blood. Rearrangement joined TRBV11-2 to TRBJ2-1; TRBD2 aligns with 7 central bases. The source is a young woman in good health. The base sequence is TGTGCCAGCAGCTTAAGGTCGGCTAGCGGATACAATGAGCAGTTCTTC. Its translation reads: CASSLRSASGYNEQFF.